The T cell receptor (beta chain) under discussion was sequenced for a study of neurological immune-mediated disorders. Points from the study as a whole: Expansion of TCR clones was greatest in HTLV-1-associated myelopathy and smallest in multiple sclerosis, where it fell below that of healthy controls.

This clonotype has at least ten counts. The antigen is not known. V lost 5 bases, J lost 1 base, and 11 bases lay in between. CDR3 length: 14 amino acids. The cDNA came from 5'RACE, which used 10-nucleotide random UMIs. TCRdb re-called the 5' RACE reads through MiXCR, storing one row per CDR3 protein. The profile shows tens of thousands of distinct CDR3 sequences, about 13% of them singletons. Material: PBMCs. The gene calls are TRBV12-3 or TRBV12-4 and TRBJ1-1, with unresolved D. The clonotype was recovered from a woman aged 55-69 years with HTLV-1-associated myelopathy (HAM/TSP). Here the CDR3 reads CASSPQSENTEAFF. CDR3 DNA sequence: TGTGCCAGCAGTCCCCAGTCGGAGAACACTGAAGCTTTCTTT.